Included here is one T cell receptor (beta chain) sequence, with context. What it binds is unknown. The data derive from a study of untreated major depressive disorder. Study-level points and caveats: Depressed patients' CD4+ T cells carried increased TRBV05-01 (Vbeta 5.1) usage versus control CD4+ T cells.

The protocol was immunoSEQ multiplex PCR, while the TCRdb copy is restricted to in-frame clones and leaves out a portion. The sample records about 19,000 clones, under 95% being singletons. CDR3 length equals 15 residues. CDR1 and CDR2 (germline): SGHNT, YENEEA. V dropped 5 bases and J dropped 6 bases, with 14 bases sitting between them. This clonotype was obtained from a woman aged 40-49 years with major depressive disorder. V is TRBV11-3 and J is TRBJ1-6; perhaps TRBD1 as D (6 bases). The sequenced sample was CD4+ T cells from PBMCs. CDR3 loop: CASSPRTDFNSPLHF. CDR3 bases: TGTGCCAGCAGCCCAAGGACAGATTTTAATTCACCCCTCCACTTT.